The rows below give T cell receptor beta chains drawn from one sample of a study of blood T cells in healthy people across ages. A single record per CDR3 protein comes from TCRdb applying MiXCR to the 5' RACE reads. The sample holds roughly 1.5 million distinct CDR3 sequences, approximately 43% seen once. What was sequenced was blood. The receptor set was obtained from a woman aged 18-29 years in good health. Both conserved end residues are part of each CDR3. A D gene is named only where the DNA matches it firmly. Only part of the rows carry a size: once, few, many, or a class if the clone is expanded.

v_gene	abundance	d_gene	j_gene	CDR3nt	CDR3aa
TRBV27	once	.	TRBJ2-2	TGTGCCAGCACGTCCAGAACGAACACCGGGGAGCTGTTTTTT	CASTSRTNTGELFF
TRBV27	.	TRBD2	TRBJ2-3	TGTGCCAGCAGTTTATCGATGGCTAGCGGGGGGGTCGGCACAGATACGCAGTATTTT	CASSLSMASGGVGTDTQYF
TRBV20-1	few	.	TRBJ1-2	TGCAGTGCTGCCTTGGACAGAGCTAACTATGGCTACACCTTC	CSAALDRANYGYTF
TRBV6-2/TRBV6-3	few	TRBD2	TRBJ2-5	TGTGCCAGCAGTTACTCGCCCAGCGGGAGTGAGACCCAGTACTTC	CASSYSPSGSETQYF
TRBV25-1	many	TRBD2	TRBJ2-5	TGTGCCAGCAGCCCACTGACTGGGCGGGAGCAGTACTTC	CASSPLTGREQYF
TRBV7-9	once	.	TRBJ2-7	TGTGCCAGCAGCAGCCCTAGACGTCTCTACGAGCAGTACTTC	CASSSPRRLYEQYF
TRBV7-2	.	.	TRBJ1-4	TGTGCCAGCAGCTTAGCCAGGAACAATGAAAAACTGTTTTTT	CASSLARNNEKLFF
TRBV28	.	TRBD1	TRBJ2-7	TGTGCCAGCAGTTACGGGACAGGGGATTTACAGTACTTC	CASSYGTGDLQYF
TRBV7-2	.	.	TRBJ2-7	TGTGCCAGCAGCTTAGTGTACGGGGAAGCTATGTGGGAGCAGTACTTC	CASSLVYGEAMWEQYF
TRBV20-1	.	TRBD2	TRBJ2-3	TGCAGTGCTCCTCCGGGACTAAAAACTACGCAGTATTTT	CSAPPGLKTTQYF
TRBV28	.	.	TRBJ2-1	TGTGCCAGCGGTTCGTTAGCGGTTAGCTCCTACAATGAGCAGTTCTTC	CASGSLAVSSYNEQFF
TRBV12-3/TRBV12-4	.	.	TRBJ1-2	TGTGCCAGCAGCCGAACATATTATGGCTACACCTTC	CASSRTYYGYTF
TRBV27	few	.	TRBJ2-7	TGTGCCAGCAGTTTATCTGGGCGCGAGCAGTACTTC	CASSLSGREQYF
TRBV7-9	.	TRBD2	TRBJ2-3	TGTGCCGGTTCGGCGGCGGGAGGAAGTGATACGCAGTATTTT	CAGSAAGGSDTQYF
TRBV2	.	.	TRBJ1-5	TGTGCCAGCACCGCCGAGTGGAGTCGGGGTCAGCCCCAGCATTTT	CASTAEWSRGQPQHF
TRBV6-1	few	TRBD2	TRBJ2-1	TGTGCCAGCAGTGAAAGCGGGGAGTACTGTGAGCAGTTCTTC	CASSESGEYCEQFF
TRBV7-2	.	.	TRBJ1-2	TGTGCCAGCAGCTTCATGGGTGGCTACACCTTC	CASSFMGGYTF
TRBV12-3/TRBV12-4	.	TRBD2	TRBJ2-1	TGTGCCAGCAGTTGGACTAGCGGGCCCGCCTACGAGCAGTTCTTC	CASSWTSGPAYEQFF
TRBV4-3	.	.	TRBJ1-1	TGCGCCAGCAGCCAAGATAAGACAGCCATGAACACTGAAGCTTTCTTT	CASSQDKTAMNTEAFF
TRBV29-1	.	.	TRBJ2-5	TGCAGCGTAGGACTTTTTGTTCAAGAGACCCAGTACTTC	CSVGLFVQETQYF
TRBV12-3/TRBV12-4	few	.	TRBJ2-7	TGTGCCAGCAGCCTTGGGACATTCGGGTACGAGCAGTACTTC	CASSLGTFGYEQYF
TRBV20-1	.	.	TRBJ2-1	TGCAGTGCTAGAGAAGAGGAGACAGCTTACAATGAGCAGTTCTTC	CSAREEETAYNEQFF
TRBV5-5	.	.	TRBJ2-7	TGTGCCAGCACCCATAGGGGCCTCTCCTACGAGCAGTACTTC	CASTHRGLSYEQYF
TRBV4-3	.	.	TRBJ2-3	TGCGCCAGCAGCCAAGAGGGCCAGATCCGTACGCAGTATTTT	CASSQEGQIRTQYF
TRBV20-1	.	.	TRBJ2-1	TGCAGTGCTAGAGCCTCATCGGGCAGAGGGTCCTACAATGAGCAGTTCTTC	CSARASSGRGSYNEQFF
TRBV7-6	.	TRBD1	TRBJ1-1	TGTGCCAGCAGCTTAGGGACAGGGGGCGGGTTCACTGAAGCTTTCTTT	CASSLGTGGGFTEAFF
TRBV7-2	few	.	TRBJ2-1	TGTGCCAGCAGCCCTCCGGCGAATGAGCAGTTCTTC	CASSPPANEQFF
TRBV20-1	.	.	TRBJ2-5	TGCAGTGCCCGCTTTCTAGGAGGATATTGGGATGAGCAGTACTTC	CSARFLGGYWDEQYF
TRBV12-3/TRBV12-4	.	.	TRBJ1-2	TGTGCCAGCAGTTCTGGGCCCAGGCGCGGCTACACCTTC	CASSSGPRRGYTF
TRBV27	.	.	TRBJ2-1	TGTGCCAGCAGCCGGGGTGACGCCCAGTTCTTC	CASSRGDAQFF
TRBV5-1	.	.	TRBJ2-3	TGCGCCAGCAGCTCGGACAGCGGGAGCACAGATACGCAGTATTTT	CASSSDSGSTDTQYF
TRBV7-6	.	.	TRBJ2-6	TGTGCCAGCAGCCCTCAACAGGGATCTGGGGCCAACGTCCTGACTTTC	CASSPQQGSGANVLTF
TRBV29-1	many	.	TRBJ2-3	TGCAGCGTTGCGGGCTCTGGAGATACGCAGTATTTT	CSVAGSGDTQYF
TRBV7-8	.	.	TRBJ2-5	TGTGCCAGCAGCTTAAGCACACGGGAGGAGACCCAGTACTTC	CASSLSTREETQYF
TRBV4-2	.	TRBD1	TRBJ2-6	TGTGCCAGCAGCCAAGGAGAATCCGGGACAGGGGGCGCTGGGGCCAACGTCCTGACTTTC	CASSQGESGTGGAGANVLTF
TRBV7-2	.	.	TRBJ1-1	TGTGCCAGCAGCACAATGGGGAACACTGAAGCTTTCTTT	CASSTMGNTEAFF
TRBV28	.	TRBD2	TRBJ2-1	TGTGCCAGCAGTAGCGGGAGGGCCCAGATATACAATGAGCAGTTCTTC	CASSSGRAQIYNEQFF
TRBV11-2	.	.	TRBJ1-1	TGTGCCAGCACCATAAGCGGCCCCACTGAAGCTTTCTTT	CASTISGPTEAFF
TRBV12-3/TRBV12-4	.	.	TRBJ2-3	TGTGCCAGCAGACGGGGGCAGGGGCGGACGGATACGCAGTATTTT	CASRRGQGRTDTQYF
TRBV6-5	.	TRBD1	TRBJ1-1	TGTGCCAGCAGTTACTGGGCAGGGGGCTGGACTGAAGCTTTCTTT	CASSYWAGGWTEAFF
TRBV7-9	many	TRBD2	TRBJ2-1	TGTGCCAGCAGCTTACTAGCGGGGGGGCCCCATGAGCAGTTCTTC	CASSLLAGGPHEQFF